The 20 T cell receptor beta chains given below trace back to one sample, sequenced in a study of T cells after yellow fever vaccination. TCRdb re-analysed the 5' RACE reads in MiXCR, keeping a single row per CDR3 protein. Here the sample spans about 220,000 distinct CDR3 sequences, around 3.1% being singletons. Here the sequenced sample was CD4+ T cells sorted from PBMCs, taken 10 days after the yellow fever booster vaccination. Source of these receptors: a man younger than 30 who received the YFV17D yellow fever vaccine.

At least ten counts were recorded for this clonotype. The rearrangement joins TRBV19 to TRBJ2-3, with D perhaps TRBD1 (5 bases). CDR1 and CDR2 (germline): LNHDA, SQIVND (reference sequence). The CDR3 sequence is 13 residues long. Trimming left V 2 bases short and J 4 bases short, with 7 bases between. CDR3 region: CASSIQGADTQYF. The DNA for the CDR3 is TGTGCCAGTAGTATACAGGGCGCAGATACGCAGTATTTT.

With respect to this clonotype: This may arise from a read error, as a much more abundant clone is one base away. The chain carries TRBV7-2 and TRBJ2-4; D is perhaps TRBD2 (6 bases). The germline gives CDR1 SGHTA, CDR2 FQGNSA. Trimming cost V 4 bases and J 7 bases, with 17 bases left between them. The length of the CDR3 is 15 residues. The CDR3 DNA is TGTGCCAGCAGCTCCGAGTCCTTGGAGGGGAACATTCAGTACTTC. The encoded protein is CASSSESLEGNIQYF.

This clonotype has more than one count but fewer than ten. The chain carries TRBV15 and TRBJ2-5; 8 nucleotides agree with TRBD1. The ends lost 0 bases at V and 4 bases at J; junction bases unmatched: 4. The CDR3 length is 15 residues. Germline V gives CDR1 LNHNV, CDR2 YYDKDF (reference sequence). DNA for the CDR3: TGTGCCACCAGCAGAGATCTACAGGGGGTAGAGACCCAGTACTTC. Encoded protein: CATSRDLQGVETQYF.

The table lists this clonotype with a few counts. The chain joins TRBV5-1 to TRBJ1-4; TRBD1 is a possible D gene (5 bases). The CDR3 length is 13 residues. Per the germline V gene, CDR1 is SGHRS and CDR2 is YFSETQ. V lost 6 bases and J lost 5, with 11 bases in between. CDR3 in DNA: TGCGCCAGCAAGCAGGGCTCGAATGAAAAACTGTTTTTT. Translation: CASKQGSNEKLFF.

Here the CDR3 DNA reads TGTGCCAGTAGTACCACGGGTGCGGGTGGTTTAATCTACACAGATACGCAGTATTTT. This encodes CASSTTGAGGLIYTDTQYF. This rearrangement joins TRBV19 to TRBJ2-3; weak D call: TRBD2 (5 bases). V lost 4 bases, J lost 2 bases, and 25 bases lay in between. The CDR3 runs 19 residues. Germline loops: CDR1 LNHDA, CDR2 SQIVND (reference sequence). Drawing the rest from reference TRBV19 and TRBJ2-3, the complete variable domain is DGGITQSPKYLFRKEGQNVTLSCEQNLNHDAMYWYRQDPGQGLRLIYYSQIVNDFQKGDIAEGYSVSREKKESFPLTVTSAQKNPTAFYLCASSTTGAGGLIYTDTQYFGPGTRLTVL.

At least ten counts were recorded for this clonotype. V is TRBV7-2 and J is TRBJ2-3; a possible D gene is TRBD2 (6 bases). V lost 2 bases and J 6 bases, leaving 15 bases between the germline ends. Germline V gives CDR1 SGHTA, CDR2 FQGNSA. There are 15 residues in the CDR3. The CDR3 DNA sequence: TGTGCCAGCAGCTTATTCGGTGGGGGGTATGATACGCAGTATTTT. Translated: CASSLFGGGYDTQYF.

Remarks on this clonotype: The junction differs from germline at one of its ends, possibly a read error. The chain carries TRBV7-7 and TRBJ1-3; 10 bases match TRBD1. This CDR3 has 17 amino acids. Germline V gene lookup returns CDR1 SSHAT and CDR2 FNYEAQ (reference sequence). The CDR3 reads CASSPRIGTGAGNTIYF. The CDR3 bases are TGTGCTAGCAGCCCACGAATAGGGACAGGGGCTGGAAACACCATATATTTT.

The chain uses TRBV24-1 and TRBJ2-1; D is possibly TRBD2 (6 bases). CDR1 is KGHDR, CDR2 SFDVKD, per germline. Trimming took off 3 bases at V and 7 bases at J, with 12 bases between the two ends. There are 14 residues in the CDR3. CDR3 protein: CATSDTMAGNEQFF. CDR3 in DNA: TGTGCCACCAGTGATACCATGGCGGGGAATGAGCAGTTCTTC.

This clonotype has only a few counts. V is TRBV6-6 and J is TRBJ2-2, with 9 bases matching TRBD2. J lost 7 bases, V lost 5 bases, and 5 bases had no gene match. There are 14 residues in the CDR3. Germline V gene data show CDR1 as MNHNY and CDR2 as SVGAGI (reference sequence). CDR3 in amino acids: CASSAGGPIGELFF. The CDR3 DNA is TGTGCCAGCAGTGCGGGGGGGCCAATCGGGGAGCTGTTTTTT.

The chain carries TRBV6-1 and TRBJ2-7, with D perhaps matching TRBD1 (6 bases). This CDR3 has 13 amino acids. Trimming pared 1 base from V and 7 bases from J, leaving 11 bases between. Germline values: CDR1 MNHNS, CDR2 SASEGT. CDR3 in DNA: TGTGCCAGCAGTGAAGATCTGAGGGGGGAGCAGTACGTC. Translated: CASSEDLRGEQYV.

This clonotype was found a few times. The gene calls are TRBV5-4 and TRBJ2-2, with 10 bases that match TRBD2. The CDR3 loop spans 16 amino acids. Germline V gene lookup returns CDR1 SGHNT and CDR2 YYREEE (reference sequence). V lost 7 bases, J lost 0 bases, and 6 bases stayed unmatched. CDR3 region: CASVYSGGSNTGELFF. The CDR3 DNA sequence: TGTGCCAGCGTGTATAGCGGGGGGTCGAACACCGGGGAGCTGTTTTTT.

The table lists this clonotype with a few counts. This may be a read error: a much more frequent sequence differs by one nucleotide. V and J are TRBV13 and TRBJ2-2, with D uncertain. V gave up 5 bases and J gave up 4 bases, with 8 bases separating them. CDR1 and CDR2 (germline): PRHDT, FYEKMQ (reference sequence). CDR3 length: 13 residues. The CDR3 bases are TGTGCCAGCAGCGGCCGGGCCACCGGGGAGCTGTTTTTT. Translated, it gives CASSGRATGELFF.

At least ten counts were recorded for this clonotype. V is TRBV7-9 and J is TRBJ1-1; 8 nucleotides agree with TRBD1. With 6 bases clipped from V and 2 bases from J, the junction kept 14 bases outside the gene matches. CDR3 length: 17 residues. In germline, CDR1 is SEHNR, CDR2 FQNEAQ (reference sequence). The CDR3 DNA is TGTGCCAGCAGGCCTCCCTTAAGGACAGGGCCCAACACTGAAGCTTTCTTT. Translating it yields CASRPPLRTGPNTEAFF.

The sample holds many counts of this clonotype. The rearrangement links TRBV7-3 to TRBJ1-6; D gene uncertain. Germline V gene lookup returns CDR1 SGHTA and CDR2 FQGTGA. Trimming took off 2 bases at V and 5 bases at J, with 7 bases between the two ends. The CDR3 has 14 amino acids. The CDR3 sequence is CASSLGQNNSPLHF. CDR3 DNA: TGTGCCAGCAGCTTAGGTCAGAATAATTCACCCCTCCACTTT.

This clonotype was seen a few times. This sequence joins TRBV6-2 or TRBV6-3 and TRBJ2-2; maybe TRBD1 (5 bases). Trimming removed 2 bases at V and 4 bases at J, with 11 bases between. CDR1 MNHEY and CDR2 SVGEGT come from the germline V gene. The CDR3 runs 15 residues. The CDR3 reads CASSYRGHTTGELFF. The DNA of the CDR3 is TGTGCCAGCAGTTACAGGGGCCACACCACCGGGGAGCTGTTTTTT.

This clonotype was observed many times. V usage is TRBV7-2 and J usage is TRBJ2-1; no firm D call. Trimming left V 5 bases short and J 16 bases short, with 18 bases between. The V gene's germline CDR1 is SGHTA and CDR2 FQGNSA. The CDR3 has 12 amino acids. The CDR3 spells CASSSATTPVFF. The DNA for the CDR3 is TGTGCCAGCAGCAGTGCGACAACCCCCGTATTCTTC.

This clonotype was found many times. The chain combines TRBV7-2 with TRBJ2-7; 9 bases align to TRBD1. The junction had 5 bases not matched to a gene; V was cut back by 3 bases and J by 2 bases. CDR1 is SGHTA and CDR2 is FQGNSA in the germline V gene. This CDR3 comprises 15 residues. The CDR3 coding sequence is TGTGCCAGCAGCTTGCGACAGGGGGGAACCTACGAGCAGTACTTC. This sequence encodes CASSLRQGGTYEQYF.

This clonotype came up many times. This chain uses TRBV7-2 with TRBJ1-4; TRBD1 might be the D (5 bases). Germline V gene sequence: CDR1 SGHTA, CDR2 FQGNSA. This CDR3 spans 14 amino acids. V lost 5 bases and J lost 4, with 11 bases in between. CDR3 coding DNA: TGTGCCAGCAGCATCACAGGTCTTAATGAAAAACTGTTTTTT. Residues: CASSITGLNEKLFF.

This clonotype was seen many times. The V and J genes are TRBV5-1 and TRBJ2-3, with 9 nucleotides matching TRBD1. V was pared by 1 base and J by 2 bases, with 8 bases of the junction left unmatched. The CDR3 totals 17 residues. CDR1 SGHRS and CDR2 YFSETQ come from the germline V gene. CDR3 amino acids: CASSLRQGTGNTDTQYF. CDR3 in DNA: TGCGCCAGCAGCTTGAGACAGGGGACAGGGAACACAGATACGCAGTATTTT.

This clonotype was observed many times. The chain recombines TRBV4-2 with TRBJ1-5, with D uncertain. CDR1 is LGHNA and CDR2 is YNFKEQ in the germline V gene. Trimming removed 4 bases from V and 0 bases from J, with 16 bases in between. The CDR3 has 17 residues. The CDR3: CASSLGLGAYSNQPQHF. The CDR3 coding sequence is TGTGCCAGCAGCCTAGGATTGGGAGCCTATAGCAATCAGCCCCAGCATTTT.